Reported below is one TCR beta chain. It has no known antigen specificity. Per-base quality was not reported, and no clone a single base away is much larger than it. This entry belongs to a study of OX40 agonist ivuxolimab in advanced cancers. As for the study more broadly: Ivuxolimab, which targeted the costimulatory receptor OX40 (CD134), was an agonistic, fully human IgG2 monoclonal antibody. Intravenous ivuxolimab was administered to patients every 2 weeks at six dose levels: 0.01, 0.1, 0.3, 1.5, 3 and 10 mg/kg. Among the roughly 54 dose-escalation patients, around 20 had hepatocellular carcinoma, 15 or so melanoma, 9 renal cell carcinoma and 9 head and neck cancer. The dose-escalation cohort was around 84% male with a mean age of about 60 years, ranging from about 23 to 85. Patients were allowed to have had prior anti-PD-1, anti-PD-L1 or anti-CTLA-4 therapy, and around two fifths of the dose-escalation patients had been treated with checkpoint inhibitors. Partial responses occurred in three dose-escalation patients, of whom one had hepatocellular carcinoma and two had cutaneous melanoma. Peripheral TCRbeta sequencing was intended to test whether TCR sequence diversity was altered and clonal T-cell expansion was caused by ivuxolimab. The paper reports the monotherapy dose-escalation portion (N of about 50 patients) of the phase I ivuxolimab trial.

Genomic DNA was extracted from sorted cells for sequencing of the TCRbeta CDR3 region. TCRbeta CDR3 regions were sequenced using the immunoSEQ Assay. TCRdb stores this immuneACCESS table with in-frame sequences only. Part of the clones is absent; in the studies checked, under half of the shortfall reflects unresolved V genes, and no reason is known for the rest. The sample table holds about 78,000 clones, of which around nine tenths were seen once. 0.24% of the sample is taken by the ten largest. Summary of the overall study and its limitations: Antigen specificity was not determined for the clonally expanded peripheral T cells. At doses of 0.1 to 3.0 mg/kg, clonal expansion of both CD4+ and CD8+ T cells in blood was seen between baseline and week 6. In the 0.1-3.0 mg/kg groups, partial responders were among the patients with the lowest normalized peripheral clonal expansion, particularly in CD8+ T cells. After ivuxolimab, expanded clones were on average more numerous among CD8+ T cells than among CD4+ T cells. Low levels of normalized T-cell clonal expansion were also seen in some nonresponding patients.

The CDR3 runs 13 residues from the cysteine to the phenylalanine. The entry retains the CDR3 DNA only, 39 bases that are in frame from base 1. CDR1 is given as SGHAT and CDR2 as FQNNGV, both from the germline V gene. Trimming removed 9 bases from V and 5 bases from J, leaving 16 bases between the germline ends. Patients with a history of autoimmune disease or receiving systemic immunosuppression were excluded from the trial. In every dose cohort, peripheral blood was drawn for TCR sequencing at baseline, cycle 4 day 1, and cycle 7 day 1. Samples came from an open-label, multicenter, first-in-human phase I dose-escalation trial of ivuxolimab. Adults with locally advanced or metastatic head and neck squamous cell, hepatocellular, melanoma or renal cell carcinoma were enrolled in the trial. Before TCR sequencing, CD4+ and CD8+ T cells were separately sorted from peripheral blood.

The receptor was isolated from an adult with an advanced solid tumor such as melanoma, head and neck, liver or kidney cancer. The rearranged chain carries TRBV11-2 and TRBJ2-5, with TRBD2 as a weak D call on 6 bases. Sequenced material: CD4+ or CD8+ T cells sorted from blood, taken in a trial of the OX40 agonist ivuxolimab. The DNA sequence is TGTGCCAGTGGAATAGCGGACGGGGAGACCCAGTACTTC. Translated, it gives CASGIADGETQYF.